What follows describes a single T cell receptor beta chain. Its antigen is undetermined. This record comes from a study of CD8 T cells in ankylosing spondylitis. Notes on the study in general: What appeared characteristic of ankylosing spondylitis blood was a TCR beta motif of eight highly homologous variants. Some of these motif variants have turned up before, in reports on reactive arthritis synovial fluid and blood. The authors reported significant enrichment of disease-linked clones in matched ankylosing spondylitis synovial fluid. Clones that were linked to disease were CD8+ and were relatively rare in peripheral blood.

TCRdb passed the 5' RACE reads through MiXCR, listing each CDR3 protein once. The table has about 340,000 distinct CDR3 sequences, 6.5% to 10% seen once. The J segment lost 6 bases and the V segment lost 4 bases, leaving 5 bases of the junction unmatched. This CDR3 comprises 13 residues. The receptor was isolated from a male donor with ankylosing spondylitis. Sequencing input: blood, either unsorted or a sorted T cell fraction (not recorded which). The chain carries TRBV12-3 or TRBV12-4 and TRBJ2-7; 8 positions match TRBD1. CDR3: CASSSTGVGEQYF. DNA for the CDR3: TGTGCCAGCAGTTCGACAGGGGTGGGCGAGCAGTACTTC.